These T cell receptor beta chains were read from a single sample in a study of brain T cells in children with intractable seizures. The protocol was immunoSEQ multiplex PCR, while the TCRdb copy is restricted to in-frame clones and leaves out a portion. The repertoire has approximately 77,000 clones, around 93% of them found once; the top ten carry around 1.4%. Sequencing used peripheral blood, obtained at surgery. These receptors all come from a boy less than two years old with tuberous sclerosis and intractable seizures. The CDR3 runs from the conserved cysteine through the conserved F or W. Fields, in order: V gene, J gene, clone size, D gene, CDR3 protein, CDR3 DNA. The D gene is left open where the match is weak. Some rows mark clone size as missing; the rest say once, few, many or name a class of expanded clone.

TRBV24-1	TRBJ2-1	NA	TRBD2	CATSDYRTSGNEQFF	TGTGCCACCAGTGATTACCGGACTAGCGGCAATGAGCAGTTCTTC
TRBV4-1	TRBJ2-1	NA	NA	CASSQDGGLVYNEQFF	TGCGCCAGCAGCCAAGATGGGGGACTGGTCTACAATGAGCAGTTCTTC
TRBV2	TRBJ2-2	once	TRBD2	CASNPGLTYTGELFF	TGTGCCAGCAATCCGGGACTAACCTACACCGGGGAGCTGTTTTTT
TRBV9	TRBJ2-3	NA	NA	CASSVAGSTDTQYF	TGTGCCAGCAGCGTAGCCGGAAGCACAGATACGCAGTATTTT
TRBV6-6	TRBJ2-2	NA	TRBD2	CALKRLGEGNTGELFF	TGTGCCCTGAAACGATTGGGGGAGGGGAACACCGGGGAGCTGTTTTTT
TRBV7-6	TRBJ1-1	NA	TRBD1	CASSHGGQEAFF	TGTGCCAGCAGCCATGGGGGACAGGAAGCTTTCTTT
TRBV15	TRBJ1-5	few	NA	CATSRELDPDQPQHF	TGTGCCACCAGCAGAGAACTGGATCCGGATCAGCCCCAGCATTTT
TRBV7-8	TRBJ2-5	NA	NA	CASRGLGGLGETQYF	TGTGCCAGCAGGGGATTAGGAGGGCTCGGGGAGACCCAGTACTTC
TRBV5-4	TRBJ2-4	once	NA	CASSTRGDTLPKNIQYF	TGTGCCAGCAGCACCAGGGGGGACACGCTTCCCAAAAACATTCAGTACTTC
TRBV4-1	TRBJ2-7	NA	NA	CASSLTPGIFSYEQYF	TGCGCCAGCAGCCTCACCCCGGGGATCTTCTCCTACGAGCAGTACTTC
TRBV5-6	TRBJ2-7	NA	TRBD1	CASSGDSTTYEQYF	TGTGCCAGCAGCGGGGACAGTACTACCTACGAGCAGTACTTC
TRBV3-1/TRBV3-2	TRBJ2-1	NA	TRBD2	CASSQILAGRGQFF	TGTGCCAGCAGCCAAATCCTAGCGGGTAGGGGGCAGTTCTTC
TRBV24-1	TRBJ2-1	NA	TRBD2	CATSVTSGLYNEQFF	TGTGCCACCAGTGTGACTAGCGGACTATACAATGAGCAGTTCTTC
TRBV30	TRBJ1-1	NA	NA	CAWDMNTEAFF	TGTGCCTGGGACATGAACACTGAAGCTTTCTTT
TRBV3-1/TRBV3-2	TRBJ2-7	NA	TRBD2	CASSQDTSGGHEQYF	TGTGCCAGCAGCCAAGATACTAGCGGGGGCCACGAGCAGTACTTC
TRBV3-1/TRBV3-2	TRBJ2-1	NA	NA	CASSQDSLSGYTKNEQFF	TGTGCCAGCAGCCAAGATTCATTGTCAGGTTATACCAAAAATGAGCAGTTCTTC
TRBV5-1	TRBJ1-2	NA	NA	CASSFEQHYGYTF	TGCGCCAGCAGCTTCGAACAGCACTATGGCTACACCTTC
TRBV7-3	TRBJ1-1	NA	NA	CASSLDGATEAFF	TGTGCCAGCAGCTTAGACGGCGCCACTGAAGCTTTCTTT
TRBV27	TRBJ2-1	NA	TRBD1	CASHGTASYNEQFF	TGTGCCAGCCACGGGACAGCCTCCTACAATGAGCAGTTCTTC
TRBV16	TRBJ2-1	NA	NA	CASSQFYYTYNEQFF	TGTGCCAGCAGCCAATTCTACTACACCTACAATGAGCAGTTCTTC
TRBV6-5	TRBJ1-6	NA	NA	CASRGDGLNSPLHF	TGTGCCAGCAGGGGGGACGGACTAAATTCACCCCTCCACTTT
TRBV19	TRBJ1-5	NA	TRBD1	CASSEGTAFNQPQHF	TGTGCCAGTAGCGAAGGGACAGCCTTCAATCAGCCCCAGCATTTT
TRBV24-1	TRBJ1-2	NA	TRBD1	CATSDPGQGRGYTF	TGTGCCACCAGTGATCCCGGACAGGGTAGGGGCTACACCTTC
TRBV2	TRBJ2-1	NA	TRBD2	CATQLAGGFLDEQFF	TGTGCCACACAACTAGCGGGAGGATTCCTCGATGAGCAGTTCTTC
TRBV5-1	TRBJ2-3	NA	TRBD2	CASSPGLAGPDTQYF	TGCGCCAGCAGCCCGGGACTAGCGGGTCCGGATACGCAGTATTTT
TRBV12-3/TRBV12-4	TRBJ1-3	NA	NA	CASSLINTIYF	TGTGCCAGCAGTTTAATAAACACCATATATTTT
TRBV6-6	TRBJ2-5	NA	NA	CASSDRPETQYF	TGTGCCAGCAGCGACAGGCCAGAGACCCAGTACTTC
TRBV7-9	TRBJ1-3	NA	NA	CASSSHRRTGNTIYF	TGTGCCAGCAGCTCCCACAGGCGAACTGGAAACACCATATATTTT
TRBV29-1	TRBJ2-1	NA	NA	CSVGWADKYNEQFF	TGCAGCGTGGGATGGGCTGATAAATACAATGAGCAGTTCTTC
TRBV6-5	TRBJ2-7	NA	NA	CASSPGPSSIEQYF	TGTGCCAGCAGTCCGGGACCCTCCTCCATCGAGCAGTACTTC
TRBV18	TRBJ2-2	NA	NA	CASSTGTIPGELFF	TGTGCCAGCTCAACGGGGACCATCCCCGGGGAGCTGTTTTTT
TRBV9	TRBJ2-1	NA	NA	CASSPHNGEQFF	TGTGCCAGCAGCCCCCACAACGGTGAGCAGTTCTTC
TRBV7-9	TRBJ2-3	NA	TRBD2	CASSPWEGLAVGGTQYF	TGTGCCAGCAGCCCTTGGGAGGGACTAGCGGTTGGGGGTACGCAGTATTTT
TRBV5-1	TRBJ2-7	NA	NA	CASSFPGTYEQYF	TGCGCCAGCAGCTTCCCAGGGACCTACGAGCAGTACTTC
TRBV7-2	TRBJ2-1	NA	NA	CASSSGRGRNEQFF	TGTGCCAGCAGCAGCGGGCGAGGGCGAAATGAGCAGTTCTTC
TRBV3-1/TRBV3-2	TRBJ2-3	NA	NA	CASSHIGGTGTDTQYF	TGTGCCAGCAGTCATATCGGGGGAACTGGCACAGATACGCAGTATTTT
TRBV5-6	TRBJ2-1	NA	TRBD2	CASSLPAGENEQFF	TGTGCCAGCAGCTTACCAGCGGGAGAAAATGAGCAGTTCTTC
TRBV2	TRBJ1-1	NA	NA	CASSGYRHRNTEAFF	TGTGCCAGCAGTGGATACCGGCATCGGAACACTGAAGCTTTCTTT
TRBV11-2	TRBJ1-1	NA	NA	CARRATEAFF	TGTGCCAGGAGGGCCACTGAAGCTTTCTTT
TRBV27	TRBJ1-5	NA	TRBD1	CASSLVTGGQPQHF	TGTGCCAGCAGTTTAGTTACAGGGGGTCAGCCCCAGCATTTT
TRBV9	TRBJ1-1	NA	NA	CASSRGNTEAFF	TGTGCCAGCAGCCGAGGGAACACTGAAGCTTTCTTT
TRBV3-1/TRBV3-2	TRBJ2-3	NA	TRBD2	CASSPRTGGVSTDTQYF	TGTGCCAGCAGCCCTAGGACCGGGGGGGTTAGCACAGATACGCAGTATTTT